This T cell receptor beta chain came from a study of tumor-infiltrating lymphocytes in primary liver carcinoma. Looking at the study overall: Subjects consisted of male and female patients aged 30 to 69 years.

The tissue used was unsorted bulk material of about 19-33 mg. RNA and DNA were co-extracted from it with the AllPrep DNA/RNA mini kit. Each tumor was sampled at four poles and its centre. Over 75% of the cells were viable tumor cells in every tumor sample. Findings of the study overall: The top-250-clone fraction was significantly higher in tumors than in blood (p = 0.039).

With 400 to 550 ng total RNA as template and a constant-region primer, TCR beta cDNA was made. ARM-PCR, slightly modified, supplied the TCR beta libraries through three nested multiplex PCR rounds. In the first two PCR rounds, TRBV1-TRBV30 forward primers were paired with a C-beta reverse primer, and each round lasted around 10 cycles. Each CDR3 protein gets one entry after TCRdb re-called the multiplex PCR reads with MiXCR. Of some 64,000 distinct CDR3 sequences in the sample, about 71% were seen once. Germline V gene lookup returns CDR1 ENHRY and CDR2 SYGVKD. The CDR3 is 12 amino acids. For this clonotype: What it binds is not known.

The sample was liver tumor tissue from sampling region 4. Regarding subset: tumor region T4, right-lateral pole. V is TRBV10-3 and J is TRBJ2-1; the D call may be TRBD1 or TRBD2 (5 bases each). The TCR was taken from a man in his forties or fifties with primary liver carcinoma and hepatitis B virus infection. The CDR3 reads CATERDHNEQFF. CDR3 in DNA: TGTGCTACCGAAAGGGACCACAATGAGCAGTTCTTC.